The 31 T cell receptor beta chains reported below all come from one sample, sequenced in a study of regulatory T cells in long-lasting Graves disease. The time point is: persistent/refractory GD, antithyroid drugs over 5 years with positive TRAb. RNA from PBMCs was the source of the TCR library. Arm-PCR of CDR3 regions with iRepertoire HTBI primers generated TCR beta libraries. TCRdb reanalysed the multiplex PCR reads using MiXCR and keeps one entry per CDR3 protein. The repertoire has roughly 450,000 distinct CDR3 sequences, 20% to 30% of them found once; the top ten carry around 24%. The material sequenced was peripheral blood mononuclear cells (PBMCs), taken when the disease was refractory, from a patient treated with antithyroid drugs. The receptors derive from a female donor with Graves disease.

Points on this clonotype: A much larger clone differs from this one at a single base, so this may be a read error. Lacking the conserved final phenylalanine or tryptophan, this CDR3 likely reflects a read error. The rearrangement joins TRBV2 to TRBJ1-2; 9 bases are a match to TRBD1. Germline CDR1 SNHLY, CDR2 FYNNEI. The CDR3 covers 14 residues. V lost 5 bases and J lost 4; bases outside the gene matches: 5. In nucleotides, the CDR3 is TGTGCCAGCAGTTCCCGGACAGGGGCCTATGGCTACACCTCC. It yields the protein CASSSRTGAYGYTS.

This clonotype was counted ten times or more. The rearrangement joins TRBV28 to TRBJ2-7; TRBD2 agrees at 9 bases. Germline V gene data show CDR1 as MDHEN and CDR2 as SYDVKM. The length of the CDR3 is 16 residues. V lost 3 bases, J lost 3 bases, and 9 bases stayed unmatched. The CDR3 DNA reads TGTGCCAGCAGTTTCCGACTAGCGGATCACAACTACGAGCAGTACTTC. It yields the protein CASSFRLADHNYEQYF.

This clonotype came up many times. This chain links TRBV15 with TRBJ1-1; D remains ambiguous. The V gene lost 4 bases and the J gene lost 3 bases, with 3 bases spanning the gap. The CDR3 covers 11 residues. Looked up from germline, CDR1 is LNHNV and CDR2 is YYDKDF (reference sequence). The CDR3 DNA reads TGTGCCACCAGCAAAGACACTGAAGCTTTCTTT. Amino acid sequence: CATSKDTEAFF. Using reference TRBV15 and TRBJ1-1 for the parts outside the CDR3, the full variable domain is DAMVIQNPRYQVTQFGKPVTLSCSQTLNHNVMYWYQQKSSQAPKLLFHYYDKDFNNEADTPDNFQSRRPNTSFCFLDIRSPGLGDTAMYLCATSKDTEAFFGQGTRLTVV.

In this sample, this clonotype turned up many times. CDR3 region: CASSPNTGELFF. The CDR3 DNA reads as TGTGCCAGCAGTCCAAACACCGGGGAGCTGTTTTTT. The chain has TRBV12-3 or TRBV12-4 and TRBJ2-2, with D unresolved. The CDR3 extends over 12 amino acids. Trimming stripped 5 bases from V and 2 bases from J, with 3 bases between.

This clonotype has more than one count but fewer than ten. This chain uses TRBV19 with TRBJ1-2, with a weak D call TRBD1 (5 bases). Germline CDR1 is LNHDA and CDR2 is SQIVND (reference sequence). The CDR3 covers 13 residues. Between the trimmed V and J ends, which lost 7 bases and 5 bases, there was a span of 14 bases. The CDR3 spells CASTGTQTYGYTF. The CDR3 nucleotides are TGTGCCAGTACCGGGACTCAAACTTATGGCTACACCTTC.

Remarks on this clonotype: This clone may be a read error of a much larger clone one base away. The rearrangement uses TRBV28 and TRBJ2-7; 13 bases align to TRBD2. CDR3 length equals 15 residues. The V gene's germline CDR1 is MDHEN and CDR2 SYDVKM. This CDR3 is CASSLRTSGSYERYF. CDR3 DNA: TGTGCCAGCAGTTTACGGACTAGCGGGAGTTACGAGCGGTACTTC.

This clonotype came up many times. The CDR3 coding sequence is TGTGCCAGCAGCTTAAGACGGGGCACTGAAGCTTTCTTT. Encoded protein: CASSLRRGTEAFF. The genes are TRBV11-3 and TRBJ1-1; D unresolved. This CDR3 comprises 13 residues. Germline CDR1 SGHNT, CDR2 YENEEA. V was shortened by 2 bases and J by 4 bases, with 8 bases between the two germline ends.

This clonotype was found a few times. The gene calls are TRBV29-1 and TRBJ1-2, with TRBD1 as a possible D gene (6 bases). Per germline, CDR1 SQVTM and CDR2 ANQGSEA. This CDR3 is 17 amino acids long. Trimming took 3 bases from V and 7 from J, leaving 27 bases between them. Here the CDR3 DNA reads TGCAGCGTTGAGATGGGACTCTCTATGAGGGGCAGGGGTGGCTACACCTTC. It translates to CSVEMGLSMRGRGGYTF. The full variable domain, its missing parts supplied by reference TRBV29-1 and TRBJ1-2, is SAVISQKPSRDICQRGTSLTIQCQVDSQVTMMFWYRQQPGQSLTLIATANQGSEATYESGFVIDKFPISRPNLTFSTLTVSNMSPEDSSIYLCSVEMGLSMRGRGGYTFGSGTRLTVV.

This clonotype showed up many times. This chain uses TRBV7-9 with TRBJ1-2; no reliable D call. The germline V gene has CDR1 SEHNR and CDR2 FQNEAQ (reference sequence). V was shortened by 1 base and J by 4 bases, with 10 bases between the two germline ends. The CDR3 covers 14 residues. The CDR3 sequence: CASSLETGSYGYTF. CDR3 coding DNA: TGTGCCAGCAGCTTAGAAACTGGGAGCTATGGCTACACCTTC.

The chain is built from TRBV28 and TRBJ2-4; tentatively, D is TRBD1 or TRBD2 (5 bases each). The CDR3 is 12 residues long. Trimming left V 5 bases short and J 6 bases short, with 8 bases between. The V gene's germline CDR1 is MDHEN and CDR2 SYDVKM. As DNA, the CDR3 is TGTGCCAGCAGTGGGGACGGAAACATTCAGTACTTC. This codes for CASSGDGNIQYF.

This clonotype has a handful of counts. V is TRBV9 and J is TRBJ2-2, with TRBD2 identical over 7 bases. The V gene end was trimmed by 5 bases and the J gene end by 4 bases; junction bases not matched to a gene: 11. The CDR3 loop spans 16 amino acids. The V gene's germline CDR1 is SGDLS and CDR2 YYNGEE. Written as DNA, the CDR3 is TGTGCCAGCAGTCGGCGGACTAGATCTGGCACCGGGGAGCTGTTTTTT. Its protein product is CASSRRTRSGTGELFF.

The table lists this clonotype with many counts. The CDR3 sequence is CSAMSRDGGEKLFF. For the CDR3, the DNA is TGCAGTGCTATGAGCCGGGACGGGGGGGAAAAACTGTTTTTT. This rearrangement joins TRBV20-1 to TRBJ1-4; D possibly corresponds to TRBD1 (5 bases). Germline CDR1 reads DFQATT; CDR2 reads SNEGSKA (reference sequence). The CDR3 totals 14 residues. V was clipped by 4 bases and J by 8 bases, with 17 bases between them.

The rearrangement uses TRBV7-9 and TRBJ2-4; 7 positions match TRBD2. This CDR3 is 14 amino acids long. Germline-derived CDR1 and CDR2 are SEHNR and FQNEAQ (reference sequence). Trimming at V came to 6 bases and at J to 8 bases, leaving 10 bases not matched to a gene. The CDR3 here is CASSNLADRDIQYF. The CDR3 nucleotides read TGTGCCAGCAGTAATCTAGCGGACCGGGACATTCAGTACTTC. Drawing the rest from reference TRBV7-9 and TRBJ2-4, the complete variable domain is DTGVSQNPRHKITKRGQNVTFRCDPISEHNRLYWYRQTLGQGPEFLTYFQNEAQLEKSRLLSDRFSAERPKGSFSTLEIQRTEQGDSAMYLCASSNLADRDIQYFGAGTRLSVL.

This clonotype was recorded at least ten times. The J gene is TRBJ1-1, the V gene TRBV4-1; D uncertain. Germline V gene sequence: CDR1 MGHRA, CDR2 YSYEKL. V lost 1 base, J lost 0 bases, and 3 bases lay in between. The CDR3 loop spans 13 amino acids. The CDR3 DNA sequence: TGCGCCAGCAGCCAAGTCATGAACACTGAAGCTTTCTTT. It codes for CASSQVMNTEAFF.

CDR3: CASSLGGRSYEQYF. As DNA, the CDR3 is TGTGCCAGCAGCTTAGGAGGCAGGTCTTACGAGCAGTACTTC. J is TRBJ2-7 and V is TRBV13; D not certain. The germline V gene encodes CDR1 PRHDT and CDR2 FYEKMQ (reference sequence). The CDR3 is 14 amino acids. Trimming pared 0 bases from V and 4 bases from J, leaving 10 bases between. Full variable domain (rest looked up from reference TRBV13 and TRBJ2-7): AAGVIQSPRHLIKEKRETATLKCYPIPRHDTVYWYQQGPGQDPQFLISFYEKMQSDKGSIPDRFSAQQFSDYHSELNMSSLELGDSALYFCASSLGGRSYEQYFGPGTRLTVT.

In this sample, this clonotype turned up a few times. The genes are TRBV10-3 and TRBJ2-7; 12 bases match TRBD2. CDR3 length: 13 residues. J was trimmed by 6 bases and V by 4 bases; bases with no gene match: 1. CDR1 and CDR2 from the germline V gene are ENHRY and SYGVKD. The CDR3 region is CAISGLAGAEQYF. In nucleotides, the CDR3 is TGTGCCATCAGTGGACTAGCGGGAGCCGAGCAGTACTTC.

J is TRBJ2-2 and V is TRBV6-9; possibly TRBD1 or TRBD2 for D (5 bases each). Trimming stripped 3 bases from V and 0 bases from J, with 11 bases between. CDR1 and CDR2 from the germline V gene are MNHGY and SVAAGI. The CDR3 runs to 16 residues. CDR3 sequence: CASSYDSGSNTGELFF. The CDR3 nucleotides are TGTGCCAGCAGTTACGACAGCGGTTCGAACACCGGGGAGCTGTTTTTT.

CDR3 loop: CASSPGVGGTYEQYF. The CDR3 DNA sequence: TGTGCCAGCAGTCCCGGGGTGGGCGGGACCTACGAGCAGTACTTC. The chain employs TRBV28 and TRBJ2-7, with D tentatively TRBD2 (6 bases). The CDR3 has 15 amino acids. The V and J ends lost 5 bases and 2 bases respectively, with 16 bases between them. Germline V gene data show CDR1 as MDHEN and CDR2 as SYDVKM.

V gene TRBV20-1 combines with J gene TRBJ2-5, with D possibly TRBD2 on 6 matching bases. Germline CDR1 DFQATT, CDR2 SNEGSKA (reference sequence). V dropped 3 bases and J dropped 2 bases, with 10 bases sitting between them. The CDR3 spans 13 residues. CDR3 protein: CSASSGAQETQYF. CDR3 nucleotides: TGCAGTGCTAGTAGCGGAGCTCAAGAGACCCAGTACTTC.

The gene calls are TRBV6-5 and TRBJ1-3; 8 bases align to TRBD1. This CDR3 comprises 16 residues. From germline, CDR1 is MNHEY and CDR2 SVGAGI. V lost 0 bases and J lost 4; bases outside the gene matches: 5. The CDR3 sequence is CASSYSGQGVGNTIYF. The CDR3 DNA is TGTGCCAGCAGTTACTCCGGACAGGGAGTGGGAAACACCATATATTTT.

This chain joins TRBV6-1 and TRBJ2-2, with 12 bases that match TRBD2. V shed 6 bases, J shed 5 bases, and the junction held 13 bases outside the gene matches. Per the germline V gene, CDR1 is MNHNS and CDR2 is SASEGT. The CDR3 contains 18 residues. This CDR3 reads CASSNGFGLAGNTGELFF. The CDR3 DNA sequence: TGTGCCAGCAGCAACGGGTTCGGACTAGCGGGAAATACCGGGGAGCTGTTTTTT.

This clonotype was observed many times. This rearrangement joins TRBV28 to TRBJ1-6; no reliable D call. The CDR3 sequence is 14 residues long. With 3 bases removed from V and 9 bases from J, the gap between germline ends came to 12 bases. Germline V gene data show CDR1 as MDHEN and CDR2 as SYDVKM. CDR3 protein: CASSFSVVGSPLHF. CDR3 nucleotides: TGTGCCAGCAGTTTTTCAGTGGTGGGTTCACCCCTCCACTTT. Filled out from reference TRBV28 and TRBJ1-6, the complete variable domain reads DVKVTQSSRYLVKRTGEKVFLECVQDMDHENMFWYRQDPGLGLRLIYFSYDVKMKEKGDIPEGYSVSREKKERFSLILESASTNQTSMYLCASSFSVVGSPLHFGNGTRLTVT.

This clonotype was observed many times. The chain couples TRBV30 to TRBJ1-2; D is undetermined. Per the germline V gene, CDR1 is GTSNPN and CDR2 is SVGIG (reference sequence). The CDR3 extends over 14 amino acids. The V gene lost 6 bases and the J gene lost 3 bases, with 17 bases spanning the gap. The CDR3 region is CACPDRAWDYGYTF. CDR3 sequence (DNA): TGTGCCTGCCCCGACCGGGCCTGGGACTATGGCTACACCTTC.

This clonotype was detected ten times or more. The chain couples TRBV20-1 to TRBJ2-7, with TRBD2 as a possible D gene (5 bases). Germline CDR1 DFQATT, CDR2 SNEGSKA (reference sequence). Trimming pared 6 bases from V and 4 bases from J, leaving 10 bases between. The CDR3 totals 11 residues. CDR3 amino acids: CSAGIIYEQYF. CDR3 sequence (DNA): TGCAGTGCCGGGATTATATACGAGCAGTACTTC.

The table lists this clonotype with a few counts. For the CDR3, the DNA is TGTGCCAGCAGTGAGGACTACAATGAGCAGTTCTTC. It specifies CASSEDYNEQFF. This rearrangement joins TRBV25-1 to TRBJ2-1; D is undetermined. This CDR3 is 12 amino acids long. Germline V CDR1 and CDR2: MGHDK, SYGVNS. The V gene lost 3 bases and the J gene lost 3 bases, with 3 bases spanning the gap.

A note on this clonotype: A much larger clone is a single base away; this may be a read error. The chain has TRBV24-1 and TRBJ2-3, with D possibly matching TRBD1 (5 bases). Trimming shortened V by 0 bases and J by 1 base, and 10 bases separated the two germline ends. CDR1 is KGHDR and CDR2 is SFDVKD in the germline V gene. CDR3 length: 16 amino acids. The CDR3 region has the DNA TGTGCCACCAGTGATTTGCAAGGGGCGTGCACAGATACGCAGTATTTT. It specifies CATSDLQGACTDTQYF.

The gene calls are TRBV27 and TRBJ1-1, with 7 nucleotides matching TRBD1. Germline lookup yields CDR1 MNHEY and CDR2 SMNVEV (reference sequence). The V and J ends lost 4 bases and 9 bases, in that order; junction bases with no gene match: 8. CDR3 size: 13 residues. The CDR3 DNA reads TGTGCCAGCAGTTCTGACAGGGAAGTGAAAGCTTTCTTT. This gives the protein CASSSDREVKAFF.

The rearrangement uses TRBV19 and TRBJ1-6; 10 positions match TRBD1. The CDR3 has 16 residues. The ends lost 3 bases at V and 9 bases at J; junction bases unmatched: 8. The germline V gene encodes CDR1 LNHDA and CDR2 SQIVND (reference sequence). In DNA form, the CDR3 reads TGTGCCAGTAGTATGGCGGGGACAGGGGAAGGTTCACCCCTCCACTTT. Translated: CASSMAGTGEGSPLHF. Full variable domain (missing parts from reference TRBV19 and TRBJ1-6): DGGITQSPKYLFRKEGQNVTLSCEQNLNHDAMYWYRQDPGQGLRLIYYSQIVNDFQKGDIAEGYSVSREKKESFPLTVTSAQKNPTAFYLCASSMAGTGEGSPLHFGNGTRLTVT.

This clonotype turned up a few times. The CDR3 DNA is TGTGCTAGTGGTTTTGTGACACAGAACACCGGGGAGCTGTTTTTT. Protein product: CASGFVTQNTGELFF. The J gene is TRBJ2-2, the V gene TRBV12-5; D is unresolved. Looked up from germline, CDR1 is LGHNT and CDR2 is FRNRAP. CDR3 size: 15 residues. V was pared by 3 bases and J by 1 base, with 9 bases between.

This clonotype appeared many times. The CDR3 DNA reads TGTGCCAGCAGCCAGGGTGGGACAGTGAACACTGAAGCTTTCTTT. Translation gives CASSQGGTVNTEAFF. This chain uses TRBV4-2 with TRBJ1-1; the match to TRBD1 covers 7 bases. The CDR3 is 15 amino acids. Germline lookup yields CDR1 LGHNA and CDR2 YNFKEQ. The J segment lost 0 bases and the V segment lost 3 bases, leaving 4 bases of the junction unmatched.

This clonotype was counted a few times. The CDR3 DNA reads TGTGCCAGCACCTCCTCCAGCGGGACCTCCTACGAGCAGTACTTC. This codes for CASTSSSGTSYEQYF. The chain links TRBV11-2 to TRBJ2-7; TRBD2 matches at 7 bases. Germline V gives CDR1 SGHAT, CDR2 FQNNGV. This CDR3 is 15 amino acids long. V shed 7 bases, J shed 0 bases, and the junction held 9 bases outside the gene matches.